This T cell receptor beta chain was obtained from a study of early T cells in non-severe SARS-CoV-2 infection. Background on the study: Sequencing of unsorted whole blood was done on bulk RNA, leaving chains unpaired. Study-wide findings and caveats: Private and CD4 specificities were missed by VDJdb matching, which favored anti-spike CD8 responses.

Notes on this clonotype: Its antigen is not identified.

CDR1 is MDHEN, CDR2 SYDVKM, per germline. This CDR3 region has 15 residues. Trimming pared 1 base from V and 2 bases from J, leaving 11 bases between. Individual cDNA molecules carried attached unique molecular identifiers. Using its own MiXCR run on the 5' RACE reads, TCRdb lists one record per CDR3 protein. The table has 66,000 or so distinct CDR3 sequences, roughly 13% seen once. This TCR came from an adult who was a healthcare worker with PCR-confirmed SARS-CoV-2 infection or an uninfected control (not recorded which). The specimen sequenced was whole blood. The rearrangement uses TRBV28 and TRBJ1-1; D not resolved. The DNA of the CDR3 is TGTGCCAGCAGTTTATTGATAGGAGATAACACTGAAGCTTTCTTT. This translates into CASSLLIGDNTEAFF.